A selection of T cell receptor beta chains follows, all from one sample in a study of a mutant IDH1 vaccine in newly diagnosed glioma. Their specific antigens are unknown. Method: immunoSEQ multiplex PCR; TCRdb's copy keeps in-frame clones and lacks some. The table lists approximately 50,000 clones, roughly 78% of them singletons, with roughly 5.6% in the top ten. The sequenced sample was PBMCs, obtained from a glioma patient whose treatment included an IDH1 peptide vaccine. Receptors were obtained from a man aged 50-59 years with glioma. Each CDR3 is given with its conserved first and last residue. Fields, in order: J gene, D gene, V gene, clone size, CDR3 DNA, CDR3 protein. The D gene is left open where the match is weak. The size entry is marked missing in some rows and otherwise reads once, few, many or a size class.

>TRBJ2-7|.|TRBV10-3|.
TGTGCCATCAGTGGGGAAAGGGGTAACGAGCAGTACTTC
CAISGERGNEQYF
>TRBJ2-5|.|TRBV5-4|.
TGTGCCAGCAGCCAGGAGGGGGTGAGCGAGACCCAGTACTTC
CASSQEGVSETQYF
>TRBJ1-1|.|TRBV18|.
TGTGCCAGCTCACCACCGGCGGGGGGGGGACAAGACGCTTTCTTT
CASSPPAGGGQDAFF
>TRBJ2-1|.|TRBV2|.
TGTGCCAGCAGTGAAGGGAGACAGGCCCCTCAGTTCTTC
CASSEGRQAPQFF
>TRBJ1-1|.|TRBV7-9|.
TGTGCCAGCAGCGCCAGAGACAAAGGGGGGAACACTGAAGCTTTCTTT
CASSARDKGGNTEAFF
>TRBJ1-1|.|TRBV6-1|few
TGTGCCAGCAGTGGGAGGGGGGACACTGAAGCTTTCTTT
CASSGRGDTEAFF
>TRBJ2-5|TRBD2|TRBV9|.
TGTGCCAGCAGCCCCCTGGGCGGGGGGGCAGAGACCCAGTACTTC
CASSPLGGGAETQYF
>TRBJ1-3|.|TRBV11-2|.
TGTGCCAGCAGCTTAGTTCTTTGGGGGCTATCGGGAAACACCATATATTTT
CASSLVLWGLSGNTIYF
>TRBJ1-2|.|TRBV5-4|.
TGTGCCAGCAGCCGAAGGGGCGAGGAAAACTATGGCTACACCTTC
CASSRRGEENYGYTF
>TRBJ1-2|.|TRBV9|.
TGTGCCAGCAGCGTAGCCCTGGGGGGGAAAGAGGCTAACTATGGCTACACCTTC
CASSVALGGKEANYGYTF
>TRBJ1-2|.|TRBV6-5|few
TGTGCCAGCGGAAAGACAGCAGCCGATGGCTACACCTTC
CASGKTAADGYTF
>TRBJ1-2|.|TRBV9|.
TGTGCCAGCAGCGACTACGATGGCTACACCTTC
CASSDYDGYTF
>TRBJ2-3|TRBD2|TRBV5-8|.
TGTGCCAGCAGCAGCGGGGGTCGAGCGGGGGGCACAGATACGCAGTATTTT
CASSSGGRAGGTDTQYF
>TRBJ2-6|.|TRBV7-9|.
TGTGCCAGCGGGAACTCGGGGGCCAACGTCCTGACTTTC
CASGNSGANVLTF
>TRBJ2-1|.|TRBV6-5|.
TGTGCCAGCAGTTACTCGAACGGGCCGGAAAGGGAGCAGTTCTTC
CASSYSNGPEREQFF
>TRBJ1-1|TRBD1|TRBV15|.
TGTGCCACCAGCAGAGACCCAGGGGGCCTCAACACTGAAGCTTTCTTT
CATSRDPGGLNTEAFF
>TRBJ1-1|.|TRBV30|few
TGTGCCTGGGACGGGAACACTGAAGCTTTCTTT
CAWDGNTEAFF
>TRBJ1-1|.|TRBV14|.
TGTGCCAGCAGCCTCCGGGACACTTACACTGAAGCTTTCTTT
CASSLRDTYTEAFF
>TRBJ2-3|.|TRBV15|few
TGTGCCACCAGCAGAGACAGGGATGCAGATACGCAGTATTTT
CATSRDRDADTQYF
>TRBJ2-1|.|TRBV18|once
TGTGCCAGCTCACAAGCGACAGGTGAGCATGAGCAGTTCTTC
CASSQATGEHEQFF
>TRBJ1-5|.|TRBV5-6|.
TGTGCCAGCAGCTTAGCAGGGTACGCGGGCAATCAGCCCCAGCATTTT
CASSLAGYAGNQPQHF
>TRBJ2-7|.|TRBV7-9|.
TGTGCCAGCAGCTTAGAGGGGGGGGGTACCCACGAGCAGTACTTC
CASSLEGGGTHEQYF
>TRBJ2-2|TRBD1|TRBV9|.
TGTGCCAGCAGCCCATGGACAGGGGTCGGGACCGGGGAGCTGTTTTTT
CASSPWTGVGTGELFF
>TRBJ2-5|.|TRBV4-3|.
TGCGCCAGCAGCCAGACAGAGGGGTATGGGACCCAGTACTTC
CASSQTEGYGTQYF
>TRBJ2-5|.|TRBV5-1|once
TGCGCCAGCAGCTTGGGAATGGGGGCAGCGGAGACCCAGTACTTC
CASSLGMGAAETQYF
>TRBJ1-4|.|TRBV28|.
TGTGCCAGCGGCAGTCCTAATGAAAAACTGTTTTTT
CASGSPNEKLFF
>TRBJ1-4|TRBD1|TRBV5-1|.
TGCGCCAGCGGTCCGGGACAGACTAATGAAAAACTGTTTTTT
CASGPGQTNEKLFF
>TRBJ2-7|.|TRBV6-5|.
TGTGCCAGCAGTTACGAGCGGCGGTCCCCCTACGAGCAGTACTTC
CASSYERRSPYEQYF
>TRBJ2-1|TRBD2|TRBV5-5|.
TGTGCCAGCAGCACTAGCGGGGGTGCCTACAATGAGCAGTTCTTC
CASSTSGGAYNEQFF
>TRBJ1-5|.|TRBV7-8|.
TGTGCCAGCAGCTTAGCCTCGTCGCCCCAGCATTTT
CASSLASSPQHF
>TRBJ2-3|.|TRBV19|.
TGTGCCAGTATGATAGCGGGCACAGATACGCAGTATTTT
CASMIAGTDTQYF
>TRBJ2-3|TRBD1|TRBV2|.
TGTGCCAGCAGTGAAGCGGACAGGAGCCCCACAGATACGCAGTATTTT
CASSEADRSPTDTQYF
>TRBJ2-7|.|TRBV30|.
TGTGCCTGGCAAAGGGGGGGGGATAACTACGAGCAGTACTTC
CAWQRGGDNYEQYF
>TRBJ2-2|TRBD1|TRBV5-6|.
TGTGCCAGCAGCTTCGGACAGGGGTGGGCCGGGGAGCTGTTTTTT
CASSFGQGWAGELFF
>TRBJ1-2|.|TRBV10-3|.
TGTGCCATCAGCGATCCGGGTGATTTCTATGGCTACACCTTC
CAISDPGDFYGYTF
>TRBJ1-5|.|TRBV28|.
TGTGCCAGCAAATCAGGTTTTTCCGCTAGCAATCAGCCCCAGCATTTT
CASKSGFSASNQPQHF
>TRBJ1-1|TRBD1|TRBV9|.
TGTGCCAGCAGCCCGACAGGGGACGACACTGAAGCTTTCTTT
CASSPTGDDTEAFF
>TRBJ2-7|TRBD1|TRBV10-2|.
TGCGCCAGCATCTCGGGACAGGGCGACGAGCAGTACTTC
CASISGQGDEQYF
>TRBJ1-6|.|TRBV2|.
TGTGCCAGCAGTGATTCAGTCGCAAAACCCCTCCACTTT
CASSDSVAKPLHF
>TRBJ1-2|.|TRBV4-1|.
TGCGCCAGCAGCCAAGCTCCCGGACAGACCACAACACTCTATGGCTACACCTTC
CASSQAPGQTTTLYGYTF
>TRBJ1-5|.|TRBV18|.
TGTGCCAGCTCACCAACCGCACGTCAGCCCCAGCATTTT
CASSPTARQPQHF
>TRBJ1-3|.|TRBV2|once
TGTGCCAGCAGAACGGCCTCTGGAAACACCATATATTTT
CASRTASGNTIYF
>TRBJ1-4|.|TRBV4-2|.
TGTGCCAGCAGCCTTGAGGACAGACTTGCAACTAATGAAAAACTGTTTTTT
CASSLEDRLATNEKLFF
>TRBJ2-3|.|TRBV18|.
TGTGCCAGCTCACCACCCATCCGACAGAAGGATACGCAGTATTTT
CASSPPIRQKDTQYF
>TRBJ1-1|.|TRBV19|few
TGTGCCAGTAGTACCAATCGGGACACTGAAGCTTTCTTT
CASSTNRDTEAFF
>TRBJ2-6|.|TRBV6-1|.
TGTGCCAGCAGTGCCCTACTGGGGGCTGGGGCCAACGTCCTGACTTTC
CASSALLGAGANVLTF
>TRBJ2-7|.|TRBV6-1|few
TGTGCCAGCAGCGAGAGCTCCTACGAGCAGTACTTC
CASSESSYEQYF
>TRBJ2-7|.|TRBV5-4|.
TGTGCCAGCAGCTTGTCTACAGGCTCCTACGAGCAGTACTTC
CASSLSTGSYEQYF
>TRBJ2-7|.|TRBV7-6|.
TGTGCCAGCAGCTTAGAGGAGGGCTACGAGCAGTACTTC
CASSLEEGYEQYF
>TRBJ1-4|.|TRBV7-2|.
TGTGCCAGCAGCTTAGGGGGCCCCAGAGGCGAAAAACTGTTTTTT
CASSLGGPRGEKLFF
>TRBJ1-1|.|TRBV18|once
TGTGCCAGCTCACCTAGAGGTAGGACACAGAACACTGAAGCTTTCTTT
CASSPRGRTQNTEAFF
>TRBJ2-2|TRBD1|TRBV29-1|few
TGCAGCGTCCGGGACAGGGTATCGTCCGGGGAGCTGTTTTTT
CSVRDRVSSGELFF
>TRBJ1-5|.|TRBV30|.
TGTGCCTGGAGTAGGAGCAATCAGCCCCAGCATTTT
CAWSRSNQPQHF
>TRBJ1-1|.|TRBV10-2|medium-sized
TGCGCCAGCAGTAACAACAGACTGAACACTGAAGCTTTCTTT
CASSNNRLNTEAFF